This is a list of T cell receptor beta chains from one sample in a study of blood T cell repertoires in COVID-19. This table comes from immunoSEQ multiplex PCR, and its TCRdb copy is limited to in-frame clones, with some not included. The data contain about 89,000 clones, approximately 75% of them seen just once; the ten biggest clones take up 14%. The sequencing input was peripheral blood. The receptors derive from a woman over 75 with acute or convalescent COVID-19. CDR3s leave out the opening cysteine and the closing phenylalanine or tryptophan. Fields, in order: V gene, J gene, CDR3 protein.

TRBV18	TRBJ2-2	ASSPPSLPTGELF
TRBV9	TRBJ1-1	ASSVQGGTEAF
TRBV2	TRBJ2-3	ASSELGQGAYTQY
TRBV7-9	TRBJ1-2	ASSLWGTPGNYGYT
TRBV5-4	TRBJ1-2	ASSLFGQRYGYT
TRBV4-1	TRBJ1-4	ASSPTGINEKLF
TRBV27	TRBJ2-2	ASSTGVHGELF
TRBV12-3/TRBV12-4	TRBJ2-1	ASSLYGSEQF
TRBV10-3	TRBJ1-4	AIASGTGGGRLF
TRBV6-2/TRBV6-3	TRBJ2-3	ASSWILAGGPTDTQY
TRBV4-1	TRBJ2-3	ASSLAGGTQSDTQY
TRBV7-6	TRBJ1-2	ASSPNPGGENYGYT
TRBV6-5	TRBJ1-2	AIEPSTGLGGYT
TRBV6-5	TRBJ1-6	ASSYNGGAGSPLH
TRBV28	TRBJ2-3	ASSTYGQGQADTQY
TRBV19	TRBJ1-5	ASSNWGGDSNQPQH
TRBV5-1	TRBJ2-7	ASSTFPSGGLSYEQY
TRBV6-2/TRBV6-3	TRBJ1-1	ASSNPGQGRFEAF
TRBV5-5	TRBJ2-1	ASSSEERTDINEQF
TRBV4-3	TRBJ1-1	ASSQQSTGGDTEAF
TRBV25-1	TRBJ1-2	ASSEFGGNYGYT
TRBV5-1	TRBJ1-4	ASSLTGTGNEKLF
TRBV10-3	TRBJ2-5	ATQREETQY
TRBV7-9	TRBJ1-1	ASSFLLNTEAF
TRBV19	TRBJ1-1	ASSIRGPRQGTEAF
TRBV30	TRBJ1-3	ACRTVKNTIY
TRBV7-9	TRBJ1-3	ASSFITSSGNTIY
TRBV7-3	TRBJ1-1	ASSLTGEEAF
TRBV3-1/TRBV3-2	TRBJ2-4	ASSPRPPALALAKNIQY
TRBV18	TRBJ1-2	ASSPPGGDGYT